This T cell receptor beta chain was identified during a study of blood T cell repertoires in COVID-19. Whole-study context: Sites across the United States, Italy and Spain contributed samples from acute and convalescent COVID-19.

Here immunoSEQ multiplex PCR was the method, and the copy in TCRdb shows in-frame clones only, minus some. The data show fewer than 70,000 clones, 80% to 90% seen once. This clone appeared a single time. V lost 8 bases to trimming and J lost 8 bases, with 15 bases between them. CDR1 is LGHNA, CDR2 YNFKEQ, per germline. The CDR3 consists of 13 residues. The TCR sequence derives from a man aged 50 to 60 with active COVID-19. This chain uses TRBV4-2 with TRBJ1-4, with D uncertain. The sequencing sample was made of peripheral blood. The CDR3 region has the DNA TGTGCCAGCCGAGGGCCTTGGATGGAAAAACTGTTTTTT. Its translation is CASRGPWMEKLFF.